What follows are 2 T cell receptor beta chains derived from one specimen sequenced in a study of CD8 T cells in Susac syndrome (dated by TCRdb to about 2019). Library method: the immunoSEQ multiplex PCR assay. RNA was extracted using the RNeasy kit, and roughly 0.5 to 1 microgram was reverse transcribed with random hexamers. TCRdb reran the public reads through fastp at Q25 and MiXCR, keeping productive beta chains. Every entry covers one CDR3 protein and lists the most common genes and DNA from its rows. The sample table shows around 200,000 distinct CDR3 sequences, and around 95% are seen once. The ten largest clones take up 0.075% to 0.1% of the sample. The sequenced sample was CD4+ T cells from PBMCs. The source of these receptors is a human donor with Susac syndrome.

V usage is TRBV6-6 and J usage is TRBJ2-1; D might be TRBD1 (5 bases). Germline V gene data show CDR1 as MNHNY and CDR2 as SVGAGI (reference sequence). Trimming removed 7 bases from V and 1 base from J, with 11 bases in between. The length of the CDR3 is 14 residues. The CDR3 nucleotides are TGTGCCAGCACCAGAAAGGGGTCCTACAATGAGCAGTTCTTC. It specifies CASTRKGSYNEQFF.

The chain links TRBV6-1 to TRBJ1-5; D uncertain. Germline lookup yields CDR1 MNHNS and CDR2 SASEGT. V lost 5 bases and J lost 1, with 9 bases in between. CDR3 length: 14 amino acids. This chain's CDR3 is CASSRMGSNQPQHF. CDR3 bases: TGTGCCAGCAGTCGAATGGGCAGCAATCAGCCCCAGCATTTT.